This entry lists 5 T cell receptor beta chains sequenced from one sample in a study of blood T cell repertoires in COVID-19. TCRdb's copy holds only in-frame clones and misses some; the assay was immunoSEQ multiplex PCR. The sample shows approximately 130,000 clones, about 89% of them seen only once. Sequences were obtained from peripheral blood. Every receptor here comes from a man aged 50 to 60 with active COVID-19.

The chain uses TRBV9 and TRBJ2-3, with TRBD1 as a possible D gene (6 bases). Germline lookup yields CDR1 SGDLS and CDR2 YYNGEE. The V end was cut by 2 bases, the J end by 4 bases, with 14 bases between. CDR3 length: 15 amino acids. CDR3 coding DNA: TGTGCCAGCAGCGTCGATGGGGGCCCCCCAGATACGCAGTATTTT. It translates to CASSVDGGPPDTQYF.

V gene TRBV6-5 combines with J gene TRBJ1-5, with 10 positions matching TRBD1. With 6 bases clipped from V and 3 bases from J, the junction kept 5 bases outside the gene matches. Germline V gene sequence: CDR1 MNHEY, CDR2 SVGAGI. The CDR3 sequence is 15 residues long. CDR3 amino acids: CASSRTGGNNQPQHF. Here the CDR3 DNA reads TGTGCCAGCAGCCGGACAGGGGGAAACAATCAGCCCCAGCATTTT.

The gene calls are TRBV27 and TRBJ1-5; D may be TRBD1 (6 bases). The CDR3 is made up of 13 amino acids. CDR1 and CDR2 (germline): MNHEY, SMNVEV (reference sequence). The V end lost 7 bases, the J end lost 5 bases, and 12 bases lay between the germline ends. The CDR3 DNA reads as TGTGCCAGCAAGAGGGACAAATATCAGCCCCAGCATTTT. Protein: CASKRDKYQPQHF.

The CDR3 coding sequence is TGTGCCAGCAGTCCCCTTAGGAGCGGCCACTACAATGAGCAGTTCTTC. Amino acid sequence: CASSPLRSGHYNEQFF. The genes are TRBV6-2 or TRBV6-3 and TRBJ2-1; D perhaps matches TRBD2 (5 bases). The CDR3 consists of 16 residues. The V gene's germline CDR1 is MNHEY and CDR2 SVGEGT. V shed 5 bases and J shed 3 bases, with 17 bases lying between them.

The V and J genes are TRBV18 and TRBJ2-3; 8 nucleotides line up with TRBD1. The CDR3 is 14 amino acids. Germline V gives CDR1 KGHSH, CDR2 LQKENI. V dropped 6 bases and J dropped 2; count of bases not matched to a gene: 4. The CDR3 DNA sequence: TGTGCCAGCTCCTACAGGGGGGACACAGATACGCAGTATTTT. This codes for CASSYRGDTDTQYF.